The 13 T cell receptor beta chains presented below share a single source sample, sequenced in a study of human T cells and chemical hapten exposure. Time point here: patch test 1, 2 weeks after DPC sensitization. Stated treatment: therapeutic diphenylcyclopropenone sensitization with weekly scalp DPC. TCRdb re-analysed the RACE reads in MiXCR, keeping a single row per CDR3 protein. The data hold about 13,000 distinct CDR3 sequences, with 16% observed a single time. Sequenced material: whole blood, taken in connection with sensitization to the hapten diphenylcyclopropenone (DPC). The receptors here all came from a woman in her 30s with alopecia areata. Some clones in this sample may be carry-over from other donors' samples.

This clonotype was seen many times. The rearrangement joins TRBV6-4 to TRBJ2-1; D might be TRBD2 (6 bases). Trimming took 3 bases from V and 5 from J, leaving 8 bases between them. Germline lookup yields CDR1 MRHNA and CDR2 SNTAGT. The CDR3 is 13 amino acids. Here the CDR3 reads CASSERGNNEQFF. In nucleotides, the CDR3 is TGTGCCAGCAGTGAACGGGGGAACAATGAGCAGTTCTTC.

This clonotype occurred many times. The V gene is TRBV7-8, the J gene TRBJ1-1; D gene unclear. CDR1 is SGHVS, CDR2 FQNEAQ, per germline. This CDR3 has 16 residues. V gave up 1 base and J gave up 3 bases, with 15 bases separating them. CDR3 sequence: CASSLDARARYTEAFF. CDR3 DNA: TGTGCCAGCAGCTTAGATGCGAGGGCCCGTTACACTGAAGCTTTCTTT. Variable domain in full (rest from reference TRBV7-8 and TRBJ1-1): GAGVSQSPRYKVAKRGQDVALRCDPISGHVSLFWYQQALGQGPEFLTYFQNEAQLDKSGLPSDRFFAERPEGSVSTLKIQRTQQEDSAVYLCASSLDARARYTEAFFGQGTRLTVV.

There are a few counts of this clonotype. V is TRBV7-9 and J is TRBJ1-1; D possibly corresponds to TRBD1 (6 bases). The CDR3 has 14 residues. Between the trimmed V and J ends, which lost 6 bases and 4 bases, there was a span of 15 bases. The V gene's germline CDR1 is SEHNR and CDR2 FQNEAQ (reference sequence). The CDR3, as DNA: TGTGCCAGCAGTACCCCGGGGGGCATCACTGAAGCTTTCTTT. Translating gives CASSTPGGITEAFF.

The DNA for the CDR3 is TGCAGCGTTGCGCGGACTAGCGGAACCTACGAGCAGTACTTC. Translated: CSVARTSGTYEQYF. The chain has TRBV29-1 and TRBJ2-7; TRBD2 matches at 10 bases. The germline V gene encodes CDR1 SQVTM and CDR2 ANQGSEA. Losses at the gene ends were 4 bases for V and 2 bases for J; bases not matched to a gene: 5. There are 14 residues in the CDR3.

In this sample, this clonotype turned up a few times. This chain connects TRBV6-5 to TRBJ2-5, with TRBD2 matching over 16 bases. The length of the CDR3 is 17 residues. Germline values: CDR1 MNHEY, CDR2 SVGAGI. V trimming: 6 bases; J trimming: 0 bases; junction bases outside the gene matches: 4. CDR3 sequence (DNA): TGTGCCAGCAGCGGGACTAGCGGGAGGGCCCACCAAGAGACCCAGTACTTC. This sequence encodes CASSGTSGRAHQETQYF.

By share, this clonotype counts as medium-sized (0.01 to 0.1%). V gene TRBV4-3 combines with J gene TRBJ1-2, with D hard to call. CDR1 and CDR2 (germline): LGHNA, YSLEER. CDR3 size: 14 residues. V was clipped by 0 bases and J by 12 bases, with 17 bases between them. For the CDR3, the DNA is TGCGCCAGCAGCCAAGAAGCTTTGGTAGAGGGCCACACCTTC. The encoded protein is CASSQEALVEGHTF.

This clonotype was recorded many times. V is TRBV6-6 and J is TRBJ2-7; TRBD1 or TRBD2 may be the D gene (6 bases each). Trimming took off 5 bases at V and 7 bases at J, with 12 bases between the two ends. This CDR3 has 12 residues. CDR1 and CDR2 (germline): MNHNY, SVGAGI (reference sequence). The CDR3 DNA reads TGTGCCAGCAGTCGAGGGGGAGGTGAGCAGTACGTC. This gives the protein CASSRGGGEQYV.

The chain employs TRBV7-6 and TRBJ2-2; D not resolved. The CDR3 runs to 16 residues. The germline V gene encodes CDR1 SGHVS and CDR2 FNYEAQ. V shed 3 bases and J shed 0 bases, with 11 bases lying between them. CDR3 sequence (DNA): TGTGCCAGCAGCTTGGCCCAGATCGCGAACACCGGGGAGCTGTTTTTT. It is translated as CASSLAQIANTGELFF. The full variable domain, its missing parts supplied by reference TRBV7-6 and TRBJ2-2, is GAGVSQSPRYKVTKRGQDVALRCDPISGHVSLYWYRQALGQGPEFLTYFNYEAQQDKSGLPNDRFSAERPEGSISTLTIQRTEQRDSAMYRCASSLAQIANTGELFFGEGSRLTVL.

At least ten counts were recorded for this clonotype. The rearrangement uses TRBV5-6 and TRBJ1-4; D not certain. The germline gives CDR1 SGHDT, CDR2 YYEEEE. The V gene lost 5 bases and the J gene lost 4 bases, with 9 bases spanning the gap. The CDR3 is 13 amino acids. In DNA form, the CDR3 reads TGTGCCAGCAGACAATGGGGTAATGAAAAACTGTTTTTT. Its protein is CASRQWGNEKLFF.

This clonotype showed up many times. The chain uses TRBV29-1 and TRBJ2-4; possibly TRBD2 for D (6 bases). The CDR3 has 13 residues. V lost 6 bases to trimming and J lost 7 bases, with 16 bases between them. Germline V lookup: CDR1 SQVTM, CDR2 ANQGSEA. The CDR3 is CSVVGVAENIQYF. DNA for the CDR3: TGCAGCGTAGTTGGGGTAGCGGAGAACATTCAGTACTTC.

The J gene is TRBJ2-4, the V gene TRBV7-8; the D is unclear. CDR3 size: 15 residues. Trimming left V 1 base short and J 8 bases short, with 15 bases between. Germline V gene lookup returns CDR1 SGHVS and CDR2 FQNEAQ. CDR3 sequence: CASSLVLGKRDIQYF. For the CDR3, the DNA is TGTGCCAGCAGCTTAGTACTGGGAAAACGGGACATTCAGTACTTC.

The rearrangement uses TRBV30 and TRBJ2-1; possible D gene TRBD2, 6 bases. V was pared by 4 bases and J by 0 bases, with 10 bases between. Germline-derived CDR1 and CDR2 are GTSNPN and SVGIG (reference sequence). The CDR3 covers 14 residues. This chain's CDR3 is CAWKEGSSYNEQFF. The CDR3 region has the DNA TGTGCCTGGAAGGAGGGGAGCTCCTACAATGAGCAGTTCTTC. The variable domain in full, completed from reference TRBV30 and TRBJ2-1, reads SQTIHQWPATLVQPVGSPLSLECTVEGTSNPNLYWYRQAAGRGLQLLFYSVGIGQISSEVPQNLSASRPQDRQFILSSKKLLLSDSGFYLCAWKEGSSYNEQFFGPGTRLTVL.

There are many counts of this clonotype. V is TRBV12-3 or TRBV12-4 and J is TRBJ1-1; D unclear. Trimming stripped 2 bases from V and 8 bases from J, with 12 bases between. The CDR3 spans 13 residues. The CDR3 DNA sequence: TGTGCCAGCAGTTTACGGGCGGCAGGAGAAGCTTTCTTT. This gives the protein CASSLRAAGEAFF.